The 23 T cell receptor beta chains below were found in one sample sequenced in a study of regulatory T cells in long-lasting Graves disease. Investigators prepared the TCR beta libraries by applying iRepertoire HTBI primers and Arm-PCR of CDR3 regions. TCRdb re-called the multiplex PCR reads through MiXCR, storing one row per CDR3 protein. Among fewer than 600,000 distinct CDR3 sequences listed, approximately 23% were seen once. Regarding time point: persistent/refractory GD, antithyroid drugs over 5 years with positive TRAb. The TCR library used RNA extracted from PBMCs. The material was peripheral blood mononuclear cells (PBMCs), obtained when the disease was refractory, from a patient treated with antithyroid drugs. The receptors derive from a female donor with Graves disease.

Ten or more counts support this clonotype. J is TRBJ1-2 and V is TRBV19; TRBD1 might be the D (6 bases). Trimming cost V 7 bases and J 4 bases, with 10 bases left between them. Germline assignment: CDR1 LNHDA and CDR2 SQIVND (reference sequence). The CDR3 loop spans 12 amino acids. In DNA, the CDR3 is TGTGCCAGTACGATACAGGGCTATGGCTACACCTTC. This translates into CASTIQGYGYTF.

This clonotype has a count of ten or more. In DNA, the CDR3 is TGTGCCAGCAGTGAAGAGGGGCTACAGCCCCAGCATTTT. Residues: CASSEEGLQPQHF. V gene TRBV2 combines with J gene TRBJ1-5; D possibly corresponds to TRBD1 (5 bases). The CDR3 sequence is 13 residues long. CDR1 is SNHLY, CDR2 FYNNEI, per germline. The germline V and J ends were trimmed by 1 base and 7 bases, with 8 bases remaining between them.

Worth noting for this clonotype: The junction departs from germline at one end; a sequencing error may be responsible. The rearrangement links TRBV7-7 to TRBJ2-5; 11 nucleotides agree with TRBD1. This CDR3 comprises 15 residues. Germline V gene sequence: CDR1 SSHAT, CDR2 FNYEAQ (reference sequence). The CDR3 spells CASSRTGGSQETQYF. For the CDR3, the DNA is TGTGCTAGCAGCAGGACAGGGGGCTCCCAAGAGACCCAGTACTTC.

This chain uses TRBV9 with TRBJ2-7; 7 positions agree with TRBD1. Germline CDR1 is SGDLS and CDR2 is YYNGEE. This CDR3 region has 13 residues. The trim removed 7 bases at V and 5 bases at J, leaving 9 bases unmatched. CDR3 DNA sequence: TGTGCCAGCTCAGGGGGATCGGTAAACGAGCAGTACTTC. This translates into CASSGGSVNEQYF.

This chain joins TRBV5-1 and TRBJ1-3; weak D call: TRBD1 (5 bases). The length of the CDR3 is 15 residues. V dropped 3 bases and J dropped 2 bases, with 12 bases sitting between them. CDR1 and CDR2 (germline): SGHRS, YFSETQ. CDR3 bases: TGCGCCAGCAGCTCGCCTGGGGGGACTGGAAACACCATATATTTT. Translating gives CASSSPGGTGNTIYF.

This clonotype was seen a handful of times. This may come from a read error, since a much larger clone is one base off. The chain combines TRBV12-3 or TRBV12-4 with TRBJ1-2; 7 nucleotides agree with TRBD1. This CDR3 region has 15 residues. For the CDR3, the DNA is TGTGCCAGCACCCGGGTGACAGGGAGGAACTATGTCTACACCTTC. This codes for CASTRVTGRNYVYTF.

The CDR3 region is CASSRRDRGLNNSPLHF. CDR3 coding DNA: TGTGCCAGCAGCCGACGGGACAGGGGGCTAAATAATTCACCCCTCCACTTT. The chain recombines TRBV7-2 with TRBJ1-6, with 12 bases lining up with TRBD1. Germline loops: CDR1 SGHTA, CDR2 FQGNSA. This CDR3 is built from 17 residues. The ends lost 5 bases at V and 5 bases at J; junction bases unmatched: 7.

The table lists this clonotype with many counts. The V and J genes are TRBV12-3 or TRBV12-4 and TRBJ1-2; 7 positions match TRBD1. J lost 3 bases, V lost 6 bases, and 1 base had no gene match. The CDR3 runs 12 residues. This chain's CDR3 is CASSTGDYGYTF. Written as DNA, the CDR3 is TGTGCCAGCAGCACAGGGGACTATGGCTACACCTTC.

In its sample, this clonotype was seen a few times. This chain uses TRBV7-9 with TRBJ2-2, with D tentatively TRBD2 (5 bases). This CDR3 spans 15 amino acids. Germline V CDR1 and CDR2: SEHNR, FQNEAQ (reference sequence). The V end was cut by 9 bases, the J end by 3 bases, with 17 bases between. Here the CDR3 reads CASRPLERDTGELFF. The CDR3, as DNA: TGTGCCAGTAGGCCCCTCGAGAGGGACACCGGGGAGCTGTTTTTT.

This clonotype has ten or more counts. This chain uses TRBV9 with TRBJ2-7; 7 bases line up with TRBD1. V was pared by 4 bases and J by 7 bases, with 8 bases of the junction left unmatched. This CDR3 comprises 13 residues. Germline CDR1 is SGDLS and CDR2 is YYNGEE. CDR3 in amino acids: CASSTGTAREQYF. The CDR3 DNA reads TGTGCCAGCAGCACAGGGACAGCTAGGGAGCAGTACTTC.

This chain connects TRBV28 to TRBJ1-2; TRBD1 matches at 9 bases. Germline-derived CDR1 and CDR2 are MDHEN and SYDVKM. The CDR3 loop spans 15 amino acids. J lost 3 bases, V lost 5 bases, and 7 bases had no gene match. The DNA of the CDR3 is TGTGCCAGCAGTAAGACCGGGACAGGGTACTATGGCTACACCTTC. Protein: CASSKTGTGYYGYTF.

This clonotype was counted only a few times. The chain employs TRBV28 and TRBJ2-1, with 15 bases aligning to TRBD2. Germline CDR1 MDHEN, CDR2 SYDVKM. The junction had 12 bases not matched to a gene; V was cut back by 3 bases and J by 0 bases. This CDR3 comprises 21 residues. The CDR3 region is CASSLPPGLAGGPSSYNEQFF. CDR3 coding DNA: TGTGCCAGCAGTTTGCCCCCGGGACTAGCGGGAGGCCCAAGCTCCTACAATGAGCAGTTCTTC. The variable domain in full, completed from reference TRBV28 and TRBJ2-1, reads DVKVTQSSRYLVKRTGEKVFLECVQDMDHENMFWYRQDPGLGLRLIYFSYDVKMKEKGDIPEGYSVSREKKERFSLILESASTNQTSMYLCASSLPPGLAGGPSSYNEQFFGPGTRLTVL.

V is TRBV27 and J is TRBJ2-7, with 7 nucleotides matching TRBD1. Germline V lookup: CDR1 MNHEY, CDR2 SMNVEV (reference sequence). V lost 6 bases to trimming and J lost 1 base; unmatched junction nucleotides: 9. This CDR3 has 15 amino acids. The CDR3 nucleotides read TGTGCCAGCAGCCGACAGGGTATGATTTCCTACGAGCAGTACTTC. Amino acids: CASSRQGMISYEQYF.

This clonotype was detected many times. The CDR3 sequence is CASRAGAMNTEAFF. CDR3 nucleotide sequence: TGTGCCAGCAGAGCGGGGGCTATGAACACTGAAGCTTTCTTT. The V call is TRBV6-1, the J call TRBJ1-1, with D possibly being TRBD1 (6 bases). V was pared by 6 bases and J by 0 bases, with 11 bases between. Germline assignment: CDR1 MNHNS and CDR2 SASEGT. CDR3 length: 14 residues.

This clonotype was seen only a few times. The chain's CDR3 is CASSTQIGLEKTQYF. In DNA form, the CDR3 reads TGTGCCAGTAGTACCCAGATAGGACTCGAGAAGACCCAGTACTTC. The chain has TRBV19 and TRBJ2-5; tentatively, D is TRBD2 (5 bases). The CDR3 length is 15 residues. Per germline, CDR1 LNHDA and CDR2 SQIVND (reference sequence). The V end was cut by 4 bases, the J end by 6 bases, with 18 bases between.

This rearrangement joins TRBV7-9 to TRBJ1-1; D possibly corresponds to TRBD1 (6 bases). Trimming shortened V by 5 bases and J by 7 bases, and 20 bases separated the two germline ends. The V gene's germline CDR1 is SEHNR and CDR2 FQNEAQ (reference sequence). CDR3 length equals 15 residues. CDR3 bases: TGTGCCAGCAGCAAATTTCCTACAGGGTCGGGTGAAGCTTTCTTT. It specifies CASSKFPTGSGEAFF.

This clonotype was detected a few times. This chain connects TRBV7-9 to TRBJ2-7; 13 bases align to TRBD2. CDR3 size: 14 residues. Germline V gene lookup returns CDR1 SEHNR and CDR2 FQNEAQ (reference sequence). Trimming removed 6 bases from V and 7 bases from J; junction bases left unmatched: 6. Here the CDR3 DNA reads TGTGCCAGCAGTCCGGGACTAGCGGGAAGTGAGCAGTACTTC. Residues: CASSPGLAGSEQYF.

V is TRBV29-1 and J is TRBJ1-3; the match to TRBD1 covers 10 bases. The CDR3 runs 14 residues. V shed 6 bases, J shed 2 bases, and the junction held 4 bases outside the gene matches. The germline V gene encodes CDR1 SQVTM and CDR2 ANQGSEA. CDR3 in DNA: TGCAGCGTGACAGGGGGCTTGGCTGGAAACACCATATATTTT. Protein: CSVTGGLAGNTIYF.

J is TRBJ1-5 and V is TRBV29-1; weak D call: TRBD1 (5 bases). Trimming took 7 bases from V and 5 from J, leaving 9 bases between them. The germline V gene has CDR1 SQVTM and CDR2 ANQGSEA. The length of the CDR3 is 11 residues. The CDR3 DNA follows: TGCAGCGCGGGGGAAGATCAGCCCCAGCATTTT. This translates into CSAGEDQPQHF.

This clonotype showed up many times. V usage is TRBV6-1 and J usage is TRBJ2-7, with a tentative D call TRBD2 (6 bases). CDR1 and CDR2 (germline): MNHNS, SASEGT. The CDR3 has 13 residues. V lost 5 bases and J lost 2, with 10 bases in between. The CDR3: CASSTSGPYEQYF. In DNA, the CDR3 is TGTGCCAGCAGTACCAGCGGGCCCTACGAGCAGTACTTC.

This clonotype was detected ten times or more. This chain uses TRBV20-1 with TRBJ1-5; no clear D. Germline V gene sequence: CDR1 DFQATT, CDR2 SNEGSKA (reference sequence). V was pared by 0 bases and J by 7 bases, with 10 bases between. The CDR3 has 13 amino acids. The CDR3 spells CSARDVKEQPQHF. The CDR3 coding sequence is TGCAGTGCTAGAGATGTCAAAGAACAGCCCCAGCATTTT.

As to this clonotype: A much larger clone differs by one base, so this may be a read error. This chain uses TRBV12-3 or TRBV12-4 with TRBJ1-5; D gene uncertain. There are 15 residues in the CDR3. V lost 6 bases, J lost 4 bases, and 16 bases lay in between. CDR3 bases: TGTGCCAGCAGCAACTTTGTGACACCAAATCAGCCCCAGCATTTT. It translates to CASSNFVTPNQPQHF.

The chain has TRBV19 and TRBJ1-1; 11 bases align to TRBD1. The germline CDR1 and CDR2 sequences are LNHDA and SQIVND (reference sequence). The CDR3 is 17 amino acids. J was trimmed by 0 bases and V by 3 bases; bases with no gene match: 6. Written as DNA, the CDR3 is TGTGCCAGTAGTATCCGGACAGGGGGCGTCCTGAACACTGAAGCTTTCTTT. This sequence encodes CASSIRTGGVLNTEAFF.